The present entry profiles one T cell receptor (beta chain) with its context. Antigen: not known. The entry originates in a study of PD-L1 blockade in urothelial cancer. Turning to the study itself: Researchers looked at the blood 3 weeks (second dose) and 6 weeks after treatment began.

Clones were sequenced by immunoSEQ multiplex PCR, and TCRdb holds only the in-frame ones, with some missing. The sample includes about 45,000 clones, about nine tenths of them seen just once. Trimming cost V 2 bases and J 4 bases, with 14 bases left between them. The V gene's germline CDR1 is SGHRS and CDR2 YFSETQ. This CDR3 is 15 amino acids long. Study-wide findings and caveats: In blood sampled pretreatment, TCR clonality below the median predicted better survival. For durable-benefit patients, tumor-associated blood clones expanded more at 3 weeks.

Each patient presented with locally advanced or metastatic urothelial carcinoma. The TCR was taken from a man older than 75 with urothelial cancer. The source was PBMCs, collected around atezolizumab (anti-PD-L1) treatment. The chain recombines TRBV5-1 with TRBJ2-3; maybe TRBD2 (6 bases). CDR3 nucleotide sequence: TGCGCCAGCAGCTTCGGAGGGAAACCAGCAGATACGCAGTATTTT. This sequence encodes CASSFGGKPADTQYF.